This T cell receptor (beta chain) was obtained from a study of shared clonotypes between healthy human individuals. Sequenced by immunoSEQ multiplex PCR; TCRdb stores in-frame clones only, minus some. The repertoire holds over 1.4 million clones, roughly 95% seen once, with about 1.2% in the top ten. The CDR3 has 14 residues. Germline-derived CDR1 and CDR2 are LNHDA and SQIVND (reference sequence). Trimming removed 3 bases at V and 2 bases at J, with 11 bases between. This chain uses TRBV19 with TRBJ2-7; tentatively, D is TRBD1 (5 bases). The sample was naive CD4+ T cells sorted from blood. The subset denotes: CD45RA+ positively selected. The TCR was taken from a young man in good health. CDR3 amino acids: CASSMSDKTYEQYF. CDR3 bases: TGTGCCAGTAGTATGTCGGACAAGACCTACGAGCAGTACTTC.